The 11 T cell receptor beta chains listed next were all sequenced from one sample in a study of early T cells in non-severe SARS-CoV-2 infection. TCRdb re-called the 5' RACE reads with MiXCR, one entry per CDR3 protein. The table lists more than 65,000 distinct CDR3 sequences, more than 9% of them singletons. Sequenced: whole blood. Receptors were obtained from an adult who was a healthcare worker with PCR-confirmed SARS-CoV-2 infection or an uninfected control (not recorded which).

This clonotype was counted at least ten times. V gene TRBV3-1 combines with J gene TRBJ1-5; possibly TRBD1 for D (5 bases). This CDR3 is built from 13 residues. Germline CDR1 is LGHDT and CDR2 is YNNKEL (reference sequence). The V end lost 3 bases, the J end lost 6 bases, and 9 bases lay between the germline ends. Here the CDR3 reads CASSQGEGQPQHF. In DNA form, the CDR3 reads TGTGCCAGCAGCCAGGGGGAGGGTCAGCCCCAGCATTTT.

V is TRBV28 and J is TRBJ1-1, with D possibly being TRBD1 (5 bases). The CDR3 is 15 residues long. V was clipped by 5 bases and J by 0 bases, with 13 bases between them. Germline lookup yields CDR1 MDHEN and CDR2 SYDVKM. CDR3 residues: CASSPYRNMNTEAFF. DNA of the CDR3: TGTGCCAGCAGTCCATACAGGAACATGAACACTGAAGCTTTCTTT.

This clonotype turned up a few times. The chain uses TRBV28 and TRBJ2-7; D possibly corresponds to TRBD2 (5 bases). The CDR3 runs to 13 residues. Germline CDR1 is MDHEN and CDR2 is SYDVKM. Trimming stripped 2 bases from V and 6 bases from J, with 11 bases between. For the CDR3, the DNA is TGTGCCAGCAGTTTACCGGGGAATAGCGAGCAGTACTTC. This gives the protein CASSLPGNSEQYF.

This chain joins TRBV3-1 and TRBJ2-2; 8 nucleotides match TRBD1. This CDR3 comprises 14 residues. Germline trimming cut 5 bases from V and 7 bases from J; bases unmatched to any gene: 6. Germline assignment: CDR1 LGHDT and CDR2 YNNKEL (reference sequence). As DNA, the CDR3 is TGTGCCAGCAGCACAGGGGGGTTCAACGGGGAGCTGTTTTTT. Translating it yields CASSTGGFNGELFF.

The chain is built from TRBV27 and TRBJ2-2, with D unclear. CDR3 length: 14 residues. Germline CDR1 MNHEY, CDR2 SMNVEV (reference sequence). The germline V and J ends were trimmed by 6 bases and 1 base, with 9 bases remaining between them. The CDR3 DNA follows: TGTGCCAGCAGCAGGACGGAGAACACCGGGGAGCTGTTTTTT. It specifies CASSRTENTGELFF.

This clonotype came up many times. V and J are TRBV7-3 and TRBJ2-1; D may match TRBD1 or TRBD2 (5 bases each). The V gene lost 3 bases and the J gene lost 9 bases, with 12 bases spanning the gap. CDR3 size: 13 residues. The germline V gene encodes CDR1 SGHTA and CDR2 FQGTGA. The CDR3 coding sequence is TGTGCCAGCAGCTTGGGACCTTCTCGTGAGCAGTTCTTC. This translates into CASSLGPSREQFF.

This clonotype was counted at least ten times. This sequence joins TRBV3-1 and TRBJ2-1; D ambiguous. Germline assignment: CDR1 LGHDT and CDR2 YNNKEL (reference sequence). This CDR3 comprises 12 residues. The V gene lost 4 bases and the J gene lost 6 bases, with 7 bases spanning the gap. CDR3 region: CASSLNSNEQFF. For the CDR3, the DNA is TGTGCCAGCAGCCTGAACTCCAATGAGCAGTTCTTC.

This clonotype is deemed medium-sized. V usage is TRBV5-4 and J usage is TRBJ2-1; TRBD2 is a possible D gene (6 bases). V was trimmed by 4 bases and J by 6 bases, leaving 17 bases between them. The CDR3 consists of 15 residues. From germline, CDR1 is SGHNT and CDR2 YYREEE (reference sequence). The CDR3 reads CASSQRLGAVNEQFF. DNA of the CDR3: TGTGCCAGCAGCCAAAGACTAGGGGCCGTCAATGAGCAGTTCTTC.

The V gene is TRBV5-1, the J gene TRBJ2-7; the D gene could be TRBD1 or TRBD2 (5 bases each). The CDR3 length is 15 residues. CDR1 and CDR2 (germline): SGHRS, YFSETQ. V was shortened by 4 bases and J by 0 bases, with 14 bases between the two germline ends. The CDR3 here is CASSGDAGSSYEQYF. The CDR3 DNA reads TGCGCCAGCAGCGGCGACGCAGGGAGCTCCTACGAGCAGTACTTC.

In its sample, this clonotype was seen many times. CDR3 nucleotide sequence: TGCAGTGTCCTTAGACAGGATGAGCAGTTCTTC. Residues: CSVLRQDEQFF. V usage is TRBV20-1 and J usage is TRBJ2-1; D possibly corresponds to TRBD1 (6 bases). V lost 7 bases and J lost 8, with 12 bases in between. CDR3 size: 11 residues. Looked up from germline, CDR1 is DFQATT and CDR2 is SNEGSKA (reference sequence).

This clonotype came up a few times. The J gene is TRBJ2-1, the V gene TRBV20-1, with 8 bases matching TRBD2. The CDR3 runs 16 residues. The V gene end was trimmed by 3 bases and the J gene end by 2 bases; junction bases not matched to a gene: 9. Germline lookup yields CDR1 DFQATT and CDR2 SNEGSKA (reference sequence). The CDR3 loop is CSARPPGGGTYNEQFF. For the CDR3, the DNA is TGCAGTGCTAGGCCCCCGGGGGGGGGCACCTACAATGAGCAGTTCTTC.